This TCR beta chain was observed in a study of cytomegalovirus exposure and HLA in healthy donors. Background on the study: Within the Caucasian-associated ancestry cluster were 65% to 85% of the 398 genotyped donors. Study-level points and caveats: A list of 150 to 200 TCR beta chains associated with cytomegalovirus was given. Later analysis identified a missense DCLRE1C variant that was linked to TCR beta V- and J-gene trimming.

CDR1 is MNHEY, CDR2 SVGAGI, per germline. Trimming took 5 bases from V and 6 from J, leaving 17 bases between them. The CDR3 runs 15 residues. In regard to this clone: The antigen is not known.

The PCR ran on 60 Vbeta and 13 Jbeta primers. Here immunoSEQ multiplex PCR was the method, and the copy in TCRdb shows in-frame clones only, minus some. Among 200,000 to 250,000 clones, around 83% were seen once, and the ten largest hold 2.7%. The sequenced sample was PBMCs. This clonotype was sampled from a woman aged 40 to 49 in good health and CMV-seronegative. V usage is TRBV6-5 and J usage is TRBJ1-3; possible D gene TRBD1, 6 bases. Here the CDR3 reads CASSPGDATSNTIYF. The CDR3 bases are TGTGCCAGCAGTCCAGGGGACGCTACTTCAAACACCATATATTTT.